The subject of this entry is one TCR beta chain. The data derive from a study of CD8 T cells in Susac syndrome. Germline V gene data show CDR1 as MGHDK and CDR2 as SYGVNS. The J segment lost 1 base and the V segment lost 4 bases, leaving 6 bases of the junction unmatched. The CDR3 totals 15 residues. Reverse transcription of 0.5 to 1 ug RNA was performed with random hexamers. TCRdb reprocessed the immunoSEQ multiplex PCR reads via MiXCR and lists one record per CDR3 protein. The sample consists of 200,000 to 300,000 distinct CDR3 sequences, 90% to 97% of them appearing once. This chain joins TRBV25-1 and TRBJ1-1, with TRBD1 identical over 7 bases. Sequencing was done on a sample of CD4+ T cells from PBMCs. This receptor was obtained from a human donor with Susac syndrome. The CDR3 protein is CASSVGTVANTEAFF. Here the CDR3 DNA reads TGTGCCAGCAGTGTTGGGACAGTTGCGAACACTGAAGCTTTCTTT.